This T cell receptor beta chain was sequenced during a study of blood T cell repertoires in COVID-19. Study summary: The United States, Italy and Spain were the sources of the acute and convalescent COVID-19 samples. The cDNA or gDNA used as material had been derived from T cells, B-cell-depleted T cells, or PBMCs.

V trimming: 6 bases; J trimming: 2 bases; junction bases outside the gene matches: 6. CDR1 and CDR2 from the germline V gene are SGHRS and YFSETQ. The CDR3 loop spans 16 amino acids. In the original analysis: Scientists estimated how many nucleated cells there were by amplifying reference gene primers. Produced via immunoSEQ multiplex PCR; TCRdb's table is partial and in-frame only. V and J calls and clone size are as listed in that table; D and trimming were resolved from the DNA. This sample has about 180,000 clones, with roughly 86% found just once. Specimen: peripheral blood. This TCR came from a man aged 35 to 55 with active or convalescent COVID-19. The chain is built from TRBV5-1 and TRBJ2-6, with 9 bases identical to TRBD2. CDR3 protein: CASMVSGGTGANVLTF. CDR3 nucleotide sequence: TGCGCCAGCATGGTTAGCGGGGGCACTGGGGCCAACGTCCTGACTTTC. Full variable domain (remainder filled in from reference TRBV5-1 and TRBJ2-6): KAGVTQTPRYLIKTRGQQVTLSCSPISGHRSVSWYQQTPGQGLQFLFEYFSETQRNKGNFPGRFSGRQFSNSRSEMNVSTLELGDSALYLCASMVSGGTGANVLTFGAGSRLTVL.